This paragraph reports one T cell receptor (beta chain). Its antigen has not been determined. There are no base qualities to consult, and no much larger clone falls within one base. From cysteine to phenylalanine, the CDR3 is 15 amino acids long. CDR3 DNA only is kept here, 45 bases in frame from base 1. According to the germline V gene, CDR1 reads SGHTS and CDR2 reads YDEGEE. Relative to germline, V is missing 3 bases and J is missing 8 bases, with 8 bases of the junction outside any gene match. This sample was taken from a study of OX40 agonist ivuxolimab in advanced cancers. For the study in its entirety: Ivuxolimab was a fully human IgG2 agonistic monoclonal antibody targeting the costimulatory receptor OX40 (CD134). Partial responses occurred in three dose-escalation patients: two with cutaneous melanoma and one with hepatocellular carcinoma. The dose-escalation cohort was about 86% male with a mean age of about 54 years, ranging from roughly 23 to 85. Of the roughly 50 dose-escalation patients, hepatocellular carcinoma was present in about 20, melanoma in roughly 15, renal cell carcinoma in 9 and head and neck cancer in 9. Patients were allowed to have had prior anti-PD-1, anti-PD-L1 or anti-CTLA-4 therapy, and 40% of the dose-escalation patients had been treated with checkpoint inhibitors. The paper covers the monotherapy dose-escalation part of the phase I ivuxolimab trial, which included N of about 50 patients. Intravenous ivuxolimab was administered to patients every 2 weeks at six dose levels: 0.01, 0.1, 0.3, 1.5, 3 and 10 mg/kg. The point of sequencing TCRbeta in the periphery was to test whether ivuxolimab changed TCR sequence diversity and drove clonal T-cell expansion.

The paper as a whole reports these results and caveats: In the 0.1-3.0 mg/kg groups, partial responders were among the patients with the lowest normalized peripheral clonal expansion, particularly in CD8+ T cells. The antigen specificity of the clonally expanded peripheral T cells was not determined. Low levels of normalized T-cell clonal expansion were also shown by some nonresponding patients. After ivuxolimab, more expanded clones were found on average in CD8+ T cells than in CD4+ T cells. At doses of 0.1 to 3.0 mg/kg, clonal expansion of both CD4+ and CD8+ blood T cells was observed from baseline to week 6.

For sequencing of the TCRbeta CDR3 region, genomic DNA was extracted from the sorted cells. The immunoSEQ Assay was used to sequence the TCRbeta CDR3 regions. TCRdb took this table from immuneACCESS and kept in-frame rearrangements with V and J called. Such tables lack part of the clones; where checked against another copy, unresolved V genes explain under half of the gap, and the rest is unexplained. The sample table lists roughly 70,000 clones, around 88% of them with a count of one. The ten most abundant clones make up about 0.6% of the sample. Patients with autoimmune disease history or receiving systemic immunosuppression were excluded from the trial. Peripheral blood for TCR sequencing was drawn from every dose cohort at baseline, at cycle 4 day 1 and at cycle 7 day 1. The samples were taken from a phase I, first-in-human, multicenter, open-label dose-escalation trial of ivuxolimab. Adults with locally advanced or metastatic melanoma, renal cell carcinoma, hepatocellular carcinoma or head and neck squamous cell carcinoma were enrolled in the trial. CD4+ and CD8+ T cells were sorted separately from peripheral blood before TCR sequencing.

This sequence was found in an adult with an advanced solid tumor such as melanoma, head and neck, liver or kidney cancer. The rearranged segments are TRBV5-8 and TRBJ1-2; TRBD1 aligns with 12 central bases. Specimen: CD4+ or CD8+ T cells sorted from blood, collected in a trial of the OX40 agonist ivuxolimab. For the CDR3, the sequence is CASSSGQGAAVGYTF. The DNA sequence is as follows: TGTGCCAGCAGCTCGGGACAGGGGGCTGCGGTGGGCTACACCTTC.